This TCR beta chain was sequenced in a study of T cell responses to AZD1222 COVID-19 vaccine. For this clone: Its specificity is unknown.

The CDR3 runs to 15 residues. The J segment lost 6 bases and the V segment lost 6 bases, leaving 6 bases of the junction unmatched. Germline CDR1 reads SEHNR; CDR2 reads FQNEAQ (reference sequence). The study's findings and limits: Scientists sampled the repertoires only once the peak T cell response had passed. Donors were chiefly white British, with a greater number of females, and clonal diversity was perhaps underestimated.

Profiled with immunoSEQ multiplex PCR; TCRdb holds only in-frame clones, not every one. This sample has about 160,000 clones, with 70% to 90% found just once. This TCR was recovered from an adult who received the AZD1222 COVID-19 vaccine. This material consisted of peripheral blood, taken 28 days after the second AZD1222 dose. The V call is TRBV7-9, the J call TRBJ2-2, with 11 bases that match TRBD1. The CDR3 DNA sequence: TGTGCCAGCAGACAGGACAGGGGGCGGTCCGGGGAGCTGTTTTTT. Residues: CASRQDRGRSGELFF. The variable domain in full, completed from reference TRBV7-9 and TRBJ2-2, reads DTGVSQNPRHKITKRGQNVTFRCDPISEHNRLYWYRQTLGQGPEFLTYFQNEAQLEKSRLLSDRFSAERPKGSFSTLEIQRTEQGDSAMYLCASRQDRGRSGELFFGEGSRLTVL.